These T cell receptor beta chains were read from a single sample in a study of T cell repertoires in cytomegalovirus infection. A single record per CDR3 protein comes from TCRdb applying MiXCR to the reads. The data hold hundreds of thousands of distinct CDR3 sequences, with around 30% observed a single time. These receptors' targets are unknown. The sample here was cultured CD8+ T cells from PBMCs, taken from culture after CMV antigen stimulation. Source of these receptors: a human donor in good health (CMV status not recorded). Some clones in this sample may be carry-over from other donors' samples. The CDR3 runs from the conserved cysteine through the conserved F or W. The order of the fields is J gene, clone size, CDR3 length, V gene, D gene, CDR3 DNA, CDR3 protein. D genes are given only for firm matches. Clone size is not always given. Where it is, it says once, few, many or a class for expanded clones.

TRBJ2-1 - 15 TRBV7-3 TRBD1 TGTGCCAGCAGCATGTCGGGACAGGGGGCCCATGAGCAGTTCTTC CASSMSGQGAHEQFF
TRBJ1-1 few 12 TRBV6-5 - TGTGCCAGCAGTTACTCTCGGGGTGAAGCTTTCTTT CASSYSRGEAFF
TRBJ2-5 - 15 TRBV2 - TGTGCCAGCAGCGACGGGCGGGGCGTTGTGGAGACCCAGTACTTC CASSDGRGVVETQYF
TRBJ2-1 many 15 TRBV7-8 - TGTGCCAGCAGCTTAATAGACAGCTCCTACAATGAGCAGTTCTTC CASSLIDSSYNEQFF
TRBJ2-1 - 13 TRBV6-6 - TGTGCCAGCAGTTACTCGCCGATTGATGAGCAGTTCTTC CASSYSPIDEQFF
TRBJ1-4 - 16 TRBV7-9 TRBD1 TGTGCCAGCAGCTTAGTCGGGGGACAGCCACACGAAAAACTGTTTTTT CASSLVGGQPHEKLFF
TRBJ1-4 many 17 TRBV7-6 TRBD1 TGTGCCAGCAGCTGGAAGACAGGGGGCGTATCTAATGAAAAACTGTTTTTT CASSWKTGGVSNEKLFF
TRBJ1-2 few 15 TRBV3-1 - TGTGCCAGCAGCCACCTCCCAGGGGTCGGGGATGGCTACACCTTC CASSHLPGVGDGYTF
TRBJ2-1 few 15 TRBV7-9 TRBD2 TGTGCCAGCAGCTTAGTGGCGGGGGGAATGAATGAGCAGTTCTTC CASSLVAGGMNEQFF
TRBJ2-3 - 16 TRBV12-3/TRBV12-4 TRBD2 TGTGCCAGCAGTTTCGAGACTAGCGGGGCAACAGATACGCAGTATTTT CASSFETSGATDTQYF
TRBJ2-5 - 15 TRBV6-5 - TGTGCCAGCAGTTCTACCCCGGCCAACTTGGGGGCCCAAAGGTTC CASSSTPANLGAQRF
TRBJ2-1 - 16 TRBV4-1 TRBD2 TGCGCCAGCAGCCACTCTCTAGCGGACCGCTACAATGAGCAGTTCTTC CASSHSLADRYNEQFF
TRBJ2-2 - 14 TRBV27 - TGTGCCAACAGTCCCGGACTTAACACCGGGGAGCTGTTTTTT CANSPGLNTGELFF
TRBJ2-5 few 16 TRBV24-1 TRBD1 TGTGCCACCAGTGTTTGGGGACAGGGGGCGAGGGAGACCCAGTACTTC CATSVWGQGARETQYF
TRBJ2-1 - 14 TRBV4-1 - TGCGCCAGCAGCCAAGTCGAGATTCTGAGTGAGCAGTTCTTC CASSQVEILSEQFF
TRBJ2-1 - 15 TRBV27 - TGTGCCAGCAGTTTAATTACCGGGAGCTACAATGAGCAGTTCTTC CASSLITGSYNEQFF
TRBJ2-3 few 17 TRBV6-1 - TGTGCCAGCAGTGAATGGGGGAACGGGGAAGGCACAGATACGCAGTATTTT CASSEWGNGEGTDTQYF
TRBJ1-2 - 14 TRBV12-3/TRBV12-4 - TGTGCCGCGCTCCCGGGCCCGTTGGGATTTGGCTACACCTTC CAALPGPLGFGYTF
TRBJ1-2 many 12 TRBV7-2 TRBD1 TGTGCCGCCCCGGACAGGGCCTATGGCTACACCTTC CAAPDRAYGYTF
TRBJ2-5 - 14 TRBV7-6 - TGTGCCAGCAGCTTAGAAGAGGGAGGCGAGACCCAGTACTTC CASSLEEGGETQYF
TRBJ1-6 few 17 TRBV14 - TGTGCCAGCAGCCAAGGATCGCATAGGCTCCGTAATTCACCCCTCCACTTT CASSQGSHRLRNSPLHF
TRBJ2-7 - 17 TRBV20-1 TRBD1 TGCAGTGCTAGAGAGGGACAGCTCTCACCTTTCTCCTACGAGCAGTACTTC CSAREGQLSPFSYEQYF
TRBJ2-7 few 15 TRBV5-1 TRBD2 TGCGCCAGCAGCTACGGGACTAGCGGGGGCTACGAGCAGTACTTC CASSYGTSGGYEQYF
TRBJ2-3 - 13 TRBV6-8 TRBD2 TGTGCCAGCAGTGACCTAGCGGCAGATACGCAGTATTTT CASSDLAADTQYF
TRBJ2-7 - 13 TRBV7-7 - TGTGCTAGCAGCCATCAGGGAGGCGGCGAGCAGTACTTC CASSHQGGGEQYF
TRBJ2-1 - 16 TRBV12-3/TRBV12-4 - TGTGCCAGCACCCACCGCCCCGGGACGGGAGAAATGGAGCAGTTCTTC CASTHRPGTGEMEQFF
TRBJ2-1 once 12 TRBV28 - TGTGCCAGCAGTCCCTTTTACATTGAGCAGTTCTTC CASSPFYIEQFF
TRBJ2-2 - 13 TRBV24-1 - TGTGCCACCAGTGATTTGACGGCCGGGGAGCTGTTTTTT CATSDLTAGELFF
TRBJ2-1 - 16 TRBV2 - TGTGCCAGCAGTGTTGGGGACCCGAGCTCCTACAATGAGCAGTTCTTC CASSVGDPSSYNEQFF
TRBJ1-2 few 17 TRBV25-1 - TGTGCCAGCAGTGTATTCTTTCCAGGGGAAGTCAGCTATGGCTACACCTTC CASSVFFPGEVSYGYTF
TRBJ2-1 - 15 TRBV7-6 TRBD2 TGTGTCAGCAGCTTAGACGCGGGGGGGTTTGATGAGCAGTTCTTC CVSSLDAGGFDEQFF
TRBJ1-1 - 14 TRBV25-1 - TGTGCCAGCAGAAGGCCTGGGGAGGACACTGAAGCTTTCTTT CASRRPGEDTEAFF
TRBJ1-1 - 16 TRBV4-1 - TGCGCCAGCAGTGGGAGGGGGGGCGCCGGGCAGACTGAAGCTTTCTTT CASSGRGGAGQTEAFF
TRBJ2-1 few 15 TRBV10-3 TRBD2 TGTGCCATCAGGACGGTAGCGGGGGGGCCCGATGAGCAGTTCTTC CAIRTVAGGPDEQFF
TRBJ2-3 - 15 TRBV10-3 - TGTGCCATCAGTGAGGCTAGTAATCAGCCAGATACGCAGTATTTT CAISEASNQPDTQYF
TRBJ1-2 - 13 TRBV27 - TGTGCCAGCAGCCATGGGACGCACTATGGCTACACCTTC CASSHGTHYGYTF
TRBJ2-4 many 15 TRBV11-2 - TGTGCCAGCAGCTTAGTTAGAGACGGCAAAAACATTCAGTACTTC CASSLVRDGKNIQYF
TRBJ1-4 - 14 TRBV7-2 - TGTGCCAGCAGCCGCGACGAGGGGGGTGAAAAACTGTTTTTT CASSRDEGGEKLFF
TRBJ1-1 once 15 TRBV6-5 TRBD1 TGTGCCAGCAGTTACGTCGACAGGGGTGGGACTGAAGCTTTCTTT CASSYVDRGGTEAFF
TRBJ2-2 - 16 TRBV9 - TGTGCCAGCAGCGTCCCAATAGGGTTCAACACCGGGGAGCTGTTTTTT CASSVPIGFNTGELFF
TRBJ1-5 - 14 TRBV12-3/TRBV12-4 - TGTGCCAGCAGTTCGGGTAACGGCAATCAGCCCCAGCATTTT CASSSGNGNQPQHF
TRBJ2-1 few 16 TRBV6-2/TRBV6-3 TRBD2 TGTGCCAGCAGTTTCCCCAATACGGGGGGGCCCTTACGGGGGTTCTTC CASSFPNTGGPLRGFF
TRBJ2-5 - 14 TRBV20-1 TRBD1 TGCAGTGCTAGAGACGCCGACAGGGCCAAGACCCAGTACTTC CSARDADRAKTQYF
TRBJ2-2 - 17 TRBV19 - TGTGCCAGTAGTATAATAGTCACCACTACTAACACCGGGGAGCTGTTTTTT CASSIIVTTTNTGELFF
TRBJ2-2 - 15 TRBV12-3/TRBV12-4 - TGTGCCAGCAGTTTAAACCGGGGAGCCACCGGGGAGCTGTTTTTT CASSLNRGATGELFF
TRBJ2-3 few 13 TRBV7-2 TRBD2 TGTGCCAGCAGCTTAGTAGCGGGGGATACGCAGTATTTT CASSLVAGDTQYF
TRBJ1-2 few 14 TRBV7-8 TRBD1 TGTGCCAGCAGCCGGGTGGGACAGACCTATGGCTACACCTTC CASSRVGQTYGYTF
TRBJ2-1 - 15 TRBV7-8 - TGTGCCAGCAGCTTATTCCCGGGGACAAGGGATGAGCAGTTCTTC CASSLFPGTRDEQFF
TRBJ2-3 many 14 TRBV27 TRBD2 TGTGCCAGCAGTTTAACGACTAGCGGGGATACGCAGTATTTT CASSLTTSGDTQYF
TRBJ1-2 - 15 TRBV6-2/TRBV6-3 - TGTGCCAGCAGTTACAAACCAGGCACCCCGCCTGGCTACACCTTC CASSYKPGTPPGYTF
TRBJ2-2 - 22 TRBV14 TRBD1 TGTGCCAGCAGCCAAGATTCCACGAAGGCTCACCTGGACAGGGTGTGGACCGGGGAGCTGTTTTTT CASSQDSTKAHLDRVWTGELFF
TRBJ1-1 - 13 TRBV5-4 - TGTGCCAGCAGCTTCGTGGGGGCGGATGAAGCTTTCTTT CASSFVGADEAFF
TRBJ2-3 once 17 TRBV11-1 TRBD2 TGTGCCAGCACAGGGACTAGCGGGGGCCCTAGCACAGATACGCAGTATTTT CASTGTSGGPSTDTQYF
TRBJ1-3 many 20 TRBV19 - TGTGCCAGTAGTATATATCCTCGCCCTGGACCGGCGATAACTGGAAACACCATATATTTT CASSIYPRPGPAITGNTIYF
TRBJ1-2 few 14 TRBV7-9 TRBD1 TGTGCCAGCAGCCTTCGGGACAGAAGCTATGGCTACACCTTC CASSLRDRSYGYTF